This T cell receptor beta chain was sequenced in a study of blood T cell repertoires in COVID-19. The wider study: Specimens from acute and convalescent COVID-19 originated in the United States, Italy and Spain.

CDR1 and CDR2 from the germline V gene are SGHRS and YFSETQ. V was trimmed by 1 base and J by 1 base, leaving 11 bases between them. The CDR3 spans 15 residues. Data came from immunoSEQ multiplex PCR; TCRdb stores just in-frame clones and leaves some out. The sample carries approximately 170,000 clones, approximately 84% recorded once. This receptor was obtained from a woman aged 30 to 39 who had recovered from COVID-19. Sequencing was carried out using PBMCs or T cells enriched from blood (not recorded which). This rearrangement joins TRBV5-1 to TRBJ2-5, with a possible D match to TRBD1 (5 bases). The CDR3 reads CASSLRARAQETQYF. CDR3 coding DNA: TGCGCCAGCAGCTTGAGAGCCAGGGCCCAAGAGACCCAGTACTTC.